This is a list of T cell receptor beta chains from one sample in a study of blood T cell repertoires in COVID-19. The assay was immunoSEQ multiplex PCR, and TCRdb's table has in-frame clones only and misses some. The sample contains 200,000 to 250,000 clones, approximately 83% of which appear only once. Sequenced input: PBMCs or T cells enriched from blood (not recorded which). These receptor sequences come from a woman in her 40s with acute COVID-19. Both conserved end residues are part of each CDR3.

j_call	v_call	cdr3_aa
TRBJ2-7	TRBV25-1	CASSSDLRRQYF
TRBJ2-7	TRBV20-1	CSAAGQLMYF
TRBJ2-7	TRBV19	CASSIGGYEQYF
TRBJ1-4	TRBV2	CASRRQDEKLFF
TRBJ2-1	TRBV29-1	CSVELYQGTGRYNEQFF
TRBJ1-6	TRBV7-9	CASSLYRESPLHF
TRBJ2-3	TRBV5-6	CASWRWRGTTDTQYF
TRBJ2-2	TRBV27	CASSFGGAVGELFF
TRBJ2-1	TRBV7-9	CASSLRGLAASGQFF
TRBJ1-3	TRBV7-8	CASRDRGTLSGNTIYF
TRBJ1-1	TRBV11-2	CASTLDFWGLEAFF
TRBJ1-4	TRBV5-1	CASSLQGTGEKLFF
TRBJ1-5	TRBV9	CASSVGGYTNQPQHF
TRBJ2-3	TRBV7-2	CASSLVGGGTDTQYF
TRBJ1-4	TRBV30	CAWSGQGKVEKLFF
TRBJ2-1	TRBV29-1	CSVLGTRSERSYNEQFF
TRBJ1-1	TRBV18	CASSFRLGGTNTEAFF
TRBJ2-7	TRBV10-2	CASALLAGGFDEQYF
TRBJ1-3	TRBV21-1	CASLDRGSSGNTIYF
TRBJ2-7	TRBV15	CATEAQGQGEQYF
TRBJ2-7	TRBV6-1	CASSELDTEGYEQYF
TRBJ1-5	TRBV6-5	CASQDRPISNQPQHF
TRBJ2-4	TRBV7-2	CASSSTGGVIQYF
TRBJ1-1	TRBV7-2	CASSREGTEAFF
TRBJ1-4	TRBV28	CASSNGQGHDEKLFF
TRBJ2-1	TRBV5-1	CASSLGAVYNEQFF
TRBJ1-6	TRBV2	CASKTGGGSGNSPLHF
TRBJ2-3	TRBV2	CASSLPGQSTDTQYF